Sequencing of this TCR beta chain was carried out in a study of glioma-infiltrating T cells. TCR alpha and beta CDR3 regions were amplified from RNA using iRepertoire nested multiplex PCR. MiXCR, run by TCRdb on the multiplex PCR reads, gives a single entry per CDR3 protein. The sample gives approximately 190,000 distinct CDR3 sequences, about 31% of which show up once; around 20% is in the top ten. The table lists this clonotype with many counts. The CDR3 is 15 residues long. The germline CDR1 and CDR2 sequences are MDHEN and SYDVKM. Trimming took 5 bases from V and 8 from J; bases not matched to a gene: 10.

The sequenced sample consisted of glioma tissue, nonneoplastic brain tissue, or PBMCs (not recorded which). V and J are TRBV28 and TRBJ1-4; 8 bases fit TRBD1. This clonotype was obtained from a human donor with low-grade glioma or glioblastoma, undergoing nonglioma brain surgery, or in good health (not recorded which). CDR3 protein: CASSGNRGAREKLFF. The DNA of the CDR3 is TGTGCCAGCAGTGGGAACAGGGGGGCCAGGGAAAAACTGTTTTTT.